This T cell receptor (beta chain) was obtained from a study of beta chain features in type 1 diabetes. Overall study: The patient and healthy donor groups were comparable for age, gender and cell yields.

Of the isolated RNA, all was reverse transcribed, and so the sequenced material was expressed TCRB transcripts. The table came from immunoSEQ multiplex PCR; TCRdb's copy has only in-frame clones and leaves some out. The sample holds under 400,000 clones, around 15% seen once. This clone came up a few times. Its antigen is undetermined. Using CD45RO/CCR7/CD25/CD127/CD95/CD27, CD4+ naive, central memory, regulatory and stem cell-like memory cells were sorted. V lost 2 bases and J 3 bases, leaving 12 bases between the germline ends. The CDR3 covers 15 residues. Germline assignment: CDR1 MNHNY and CDR2 SVGAGI (reference sequence). General study results and limits: TCRB rearrangement may or may not be influenced by HLA type; here this remained unresolved. More deletions and fewer insertions at VDJ junctions were found in patients with type 1 diabetes.

V and J are TRBV6-6 and TRBJ2-3, with D unresolved. The sample was central memory CD4+ T cells from blood. This TCR was sampled from a man aged 30 to 45 in good health. CDR3 loop: CASSYNSLRTDTQYF. CDR3 DNA: TGTGCCAGCAGTTACAATAGCCTCAGGACAGATACGCAGTATTTT.